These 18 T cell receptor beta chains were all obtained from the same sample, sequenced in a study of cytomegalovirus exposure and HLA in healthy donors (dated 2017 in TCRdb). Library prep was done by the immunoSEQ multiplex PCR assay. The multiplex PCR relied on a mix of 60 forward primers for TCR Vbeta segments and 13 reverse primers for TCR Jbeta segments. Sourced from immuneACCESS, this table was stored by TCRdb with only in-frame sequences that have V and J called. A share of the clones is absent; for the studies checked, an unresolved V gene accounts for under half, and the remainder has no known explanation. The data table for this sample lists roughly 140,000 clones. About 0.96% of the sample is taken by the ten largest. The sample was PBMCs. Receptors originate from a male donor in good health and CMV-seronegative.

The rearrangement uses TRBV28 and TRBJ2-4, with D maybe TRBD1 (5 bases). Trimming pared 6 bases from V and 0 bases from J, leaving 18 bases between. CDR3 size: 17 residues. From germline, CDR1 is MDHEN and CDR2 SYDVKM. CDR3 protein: CASRTPRENIAKNIQYF. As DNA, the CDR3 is TGTGCCAGCAGGACGCCCAGGGAAAACATAGCCAAAAACATTCAGTACTTC.

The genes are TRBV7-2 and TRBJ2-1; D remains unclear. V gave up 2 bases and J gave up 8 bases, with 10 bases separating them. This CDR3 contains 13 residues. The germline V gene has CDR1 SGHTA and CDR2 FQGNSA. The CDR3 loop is CASSLQNPHEQFF. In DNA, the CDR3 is TGTGCCAGCAGCTTACAGAACCCCCATGAGCAGTTCTTC.

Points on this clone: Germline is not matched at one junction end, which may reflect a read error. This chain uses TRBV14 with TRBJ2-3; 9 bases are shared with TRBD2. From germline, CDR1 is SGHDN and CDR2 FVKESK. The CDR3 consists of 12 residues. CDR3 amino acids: CASSRTWTSVDF. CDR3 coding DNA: TGTGCCAGCAGCCGTACCTGGACTAGCGTGGATTTT.

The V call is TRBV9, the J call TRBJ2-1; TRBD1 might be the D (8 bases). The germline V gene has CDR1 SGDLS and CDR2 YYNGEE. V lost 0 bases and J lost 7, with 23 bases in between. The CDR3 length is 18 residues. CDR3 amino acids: CASSVATGGGGSPNEQFF. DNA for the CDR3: TGTGCCAGCAGCGTAGCTACAGGGGGGGGCGGGAGTCCAAATGAGCAGTTCTTC.

The CDR3 DNA is TGCGCCAGCAGCTTGGAACTAGCGGGAGTCTCTGGGGCCAACGTCCTGACTTTC. Protein: CASSLELAGVSGANVLTF. The rearrangement uses TRBV5-1 and TRBJ2-6; 11 nucleotides match TRBD2. The J segment lost 0 bases and the V segment lost 0 bases, leaving 2 bases of the junction unmatched. The CDR3 is 18 residues long. Germline CDR1 reads SGHRS; CDR2 reads YFSETQ.

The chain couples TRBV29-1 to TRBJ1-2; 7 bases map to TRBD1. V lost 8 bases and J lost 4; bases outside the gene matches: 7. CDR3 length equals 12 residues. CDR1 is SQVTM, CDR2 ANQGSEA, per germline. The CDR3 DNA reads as TGCAGCATACGACAGGGACTCTATGGCTACACCTTC. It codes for CSIRQGLYGYTF.

The CDR3 sequence: CASSAQGKGAYTF. Here the CDR3 DNA reads TGTGCCAGCTCGGCTCAGGGGAAAGGCGCCTACACCTTC. The chain uses TRBV18 and TRBJ1-2, with D perhaps TRBD1 (6 bases). This CDR3 has 13 residues. Germline CDR1 and CDR2: KGHSH and LQKENI. Trimming left V 6 bases short and J 10 bases short, with 18 bases between.

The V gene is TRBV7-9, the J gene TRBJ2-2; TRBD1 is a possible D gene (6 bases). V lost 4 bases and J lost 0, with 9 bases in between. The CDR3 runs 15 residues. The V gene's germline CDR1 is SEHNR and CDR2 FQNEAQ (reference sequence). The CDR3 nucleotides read TGTGCCAGCAGCTACGGGACAACGAACACCGGGGAGCTGTTTTTT. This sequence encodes CASSYGTTNTGELFF.

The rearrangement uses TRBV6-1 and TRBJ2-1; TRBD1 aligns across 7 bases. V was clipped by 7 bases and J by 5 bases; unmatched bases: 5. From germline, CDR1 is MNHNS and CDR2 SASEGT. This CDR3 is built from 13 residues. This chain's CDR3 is CASTTGYHNEQFF. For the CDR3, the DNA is TGTGCCAGCACGACAGGGTACCACAATGAGCAGTTCTTC.

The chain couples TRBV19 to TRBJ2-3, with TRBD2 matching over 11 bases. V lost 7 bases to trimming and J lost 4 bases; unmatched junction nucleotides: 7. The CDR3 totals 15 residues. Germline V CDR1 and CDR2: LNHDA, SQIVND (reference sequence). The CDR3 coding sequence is TGTGCCAGTAATCAACTAGCGGGAGTTTCAGATACGCAGTATTTT. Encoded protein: CASNQLAGVSDTQYF.

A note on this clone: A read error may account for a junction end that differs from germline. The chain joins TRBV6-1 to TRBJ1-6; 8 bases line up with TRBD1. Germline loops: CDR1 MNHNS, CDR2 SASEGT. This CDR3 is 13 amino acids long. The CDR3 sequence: CASRDRGDSPLHF. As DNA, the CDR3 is TGTGCCAGCCGTGACAGGGGCGATTCACCCCTCCACTTT.

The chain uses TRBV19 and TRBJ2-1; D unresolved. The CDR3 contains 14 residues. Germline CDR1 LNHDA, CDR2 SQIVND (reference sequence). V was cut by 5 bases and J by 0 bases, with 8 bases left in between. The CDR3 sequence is CASSGISSYNEQFF. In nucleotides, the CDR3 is TGTGCCAGTAGTGGTATTAGCTCCTACAATGAGCAGTTCTTC.

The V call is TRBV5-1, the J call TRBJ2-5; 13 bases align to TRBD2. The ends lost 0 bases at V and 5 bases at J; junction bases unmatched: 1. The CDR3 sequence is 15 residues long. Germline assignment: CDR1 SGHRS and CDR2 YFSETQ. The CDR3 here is CASSLGTSGSETQYF. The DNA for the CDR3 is TGCGCCAGCAGCTTGGGGACTAGCGGGAGTGAGACCCAGTACTTC.

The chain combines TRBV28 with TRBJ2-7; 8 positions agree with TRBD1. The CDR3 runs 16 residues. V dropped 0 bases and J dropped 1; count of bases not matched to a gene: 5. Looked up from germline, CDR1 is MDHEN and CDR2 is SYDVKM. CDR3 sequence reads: CASSLWGQVASYEQYF. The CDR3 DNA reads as TGTGCCAGCAGTTTATGGGGACAGGTAGCATCCTACGAGCAGTACTTC.

The chain's CDR3 is CASSVESGGFSTDTQYF. CDR3 nucleotides: TGTGCCAGCAGCGTAGAAAGCGGGGGATTTAGCACAGATACGCAGTATTTT. The V gene is TRBV9, the J gene TRBJ2-3, with 8 nucleotides matching TRBD2. V gave up 0 bases and J gave up 0 bases; unmatched junction bases: 6. Germline lookup yields CDR1 SGDLS and CDR2 YYNGEE. This CDR3 has 17 residues.

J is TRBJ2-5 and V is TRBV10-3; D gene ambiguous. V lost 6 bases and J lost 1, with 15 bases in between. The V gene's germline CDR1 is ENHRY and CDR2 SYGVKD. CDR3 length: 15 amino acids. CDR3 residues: CAIRHSQNLQETQYF. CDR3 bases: TGTGCCATCAGGCACTCACAGAACCTCCAAGAGACCCAGTACTTC.

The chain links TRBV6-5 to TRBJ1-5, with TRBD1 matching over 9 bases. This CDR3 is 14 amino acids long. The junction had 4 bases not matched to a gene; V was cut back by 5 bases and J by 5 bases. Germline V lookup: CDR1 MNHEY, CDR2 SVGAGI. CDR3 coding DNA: TGTGCCAGCAGTCGGACAGGGGTGGATCAGCCCCAGCATTTT. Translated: CASSRTGVDQPQHF.

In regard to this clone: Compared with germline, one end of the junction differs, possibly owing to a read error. CDR3 DNA: TGTGCCAGCAGCCTAACACAGGGGGCTAATTCACCCCTCCACTTT. It specifies CASSLTQGANSPLHF. V gene TRBV7-3 combines with J gene TRBJ1-6; 9 bases map to TRBD1. Per germline, CDR1 SGHTA and CDR2 FQGTGA. The CDR3 has 15 residues.